The subject of this entry is one T cell receptor (beta chain). Its antigen is unknown. Here immunoSEQ multiplex PCR was the method, and the copy in TCRdb shows in-frame clones only, minus some. The sample has 15,000 or so clones; 80% are singletons. Expansion of antigen-specific CD4+ T cells with viral peptide pools was carried out by the ViraFEST assay before sequencing. Researchers isolated CD4+ T cells once 9 to 11 days of culture had elapsed. The person had PCR-confirmed SARS-CoV-2 infection between March and December 2020. Participants were given two doses of BNT162b2 or mRNA-1273 vaccine. Wells containing approximately 2 million PBMC each were cultured with 10 IU/ml IL-2 and 8 to 10 ug/ml peptides. Each culture had half its medium swapped for IL-2 medium on days 3 and 7. The entry originates in a study of vaccination effects on CD4 cells after COVID-19. Sequencing was performed on CD4+ T cells from PBMCs cultured with SARS-CoV-2 spike peptides, taken after COVID-19 vaccination. The sequence derives from a human donor who had a prior SARS-CoV-2 infection.

CDR3 sequence: CASSNPGQGLSVYGYTF. CDR3 DNA: TGCGCCAGCAGTAACCCGGGACAAGGACTGTCAGTCTATGGCTACACCTTC. V gene TRBV5-1 combines with J gene TRBJ1-2, with D maybe TRBD1 (6 bases). Germline V gene sequence: CDR1 SGHRS, CDR2 YFSETQ. V lost 5 bases, J lost 4 bases, and 24 bases lay in between. CDR3 length equals 17 residues.